Included here is one T cell receptor (beta chain) sequence, with context. What it recognizes is unknown. TCRdb processed the RT-PCR reads anew with MiXCR; each CDR3 protein has one entry. This repertoire shows some 520,000 distinct CDR3 sequences, 16% found once; its top ten account for less than 4%. This specimen comes from a study of response to subunit inactivated influenza vaccine. J was trimmed by 6 bases and V by 7 bases; bases with no gene match: 10. The V gene's germline CDR1 is MNHNS and CDR2 SASEGT. This CDR3 is built from 16 residues. Whole-study findings and limits: T cells newly recruited by each seasonal influenza vaccination are few, the authors suggested.

The chain recombines TRBV6-1 with TRBJ2-2; TRBD2 matches at 11 bases. The material sequenced was CD4+ T cells sorted from PBMCs, taken about 24 months after vaccination. This sequence originates from a man aged 50-75 years who received an inactivated influenza vaccine. The CDR3 spells CASTSGASGRSGELFF. For the CDR3, the DNA is TGTGCCAGCACCTCAGGGGCTAGCGGGAGGTCCGGGGAGCTGTTTTTT.